The clone carrying this TCR beta chain was seen just once. V lost 4 bases to trimming and J lost 4 bases; unmatched junction nucleotides: 8. This CDR3 is built from 15 residues. This specimen comes from a study of blood T cell repertoires in COVID-19. Sequencing used immunoSEQ multiplex PCR; TCRdb keeps in-frame clones, though not all of them. The repertoire holds some 94,000 clones, with around nine tenths as singletons. The receptor's source is a human donor in a cohort sampled during active COVID-19. The chain couples TRBV5-3 to TRBJ2-5; TRBD2 aligns across 9 bases. TRBV5-3 is designated an ORF whose function remains uncertain. The sequencing sample was made of peripheral blood. The CDR3 is CARSARLAEVETQYF. Here the CDR3 DNA reads TGTGCCAGAAGCGCAAGACTAGCGGAGGTAGAGACCCAGTACTTC.